This TCR beta chain was observed in a study of early stage breast cancer tumors (TCRdb year 2017). About the investigation overall: Of the approximately 15 invasive breast tumors, more than 9 were found to be estrogen receptor-positive, progesterone receptor-positive and HER2-negative. About 70% of the 12 ER+/PR+/HER2- tumors were invasive ductal carcinomas, while the other four were invasive lobular carcinomas. A total of some 2.6 million templates, representing some 1,000,000 unique clonotypes, were detected across all samples. On average, each sample had approximately 9.2-fold read coverage. Here is what the overall study found, with its caveats: Compared with adjacent normal breast tissue, tumors had higher clonality and around 2.5-fold greater T cell density. Enriched TCRB sequences shared across patients were found to be mostly commonly generated sequences that were unlikely to play an important role in the tumor microenvironment. Analysis by tumor subtype was prevented by the small cohort size. Chain pairing and functional markers such as CD4, CD8 and FOXP3 were missed by bulk genomic DNA sequencing of unsorted cells. Repertoires from blood resembled normal breast more closely than tumor, and using blood as a reference for each tissue separated tumor from normal in about 90% of the 16 patients.

Two independent genomic DNA replicates were amplified for each sample, with around 0.5 ug used for blood and around 1.5 ug for tumor or normal breast. TCRB sequencing of genomic DNA was carried out with the ImmunoSeq Intro kit according to the manufacturer's instructions. The multiplex PCR ran for around 30 cycles using proprietary primers and spike-in control sequences for absolute quantification. Single-end 150-bp reads were used to sequence an 87-bp fragment spanning the CDR3 and the flanking V and J genes. Each lane of an Illumina MiSeq using version 3.0 chemistry carried seven multiplexed samples, with two replicates per sample. The source study handled its data this way. Raw data were processed by the vendor's proprietary pipeline, with both replicates merged into one result per sample. Productive rearrangements sharing the V-gene family, CDR3 amino acid sequence and J-gene segment were defined as clonotypes. Clonality was computed as 1 minus the normalized Shannon entropy (Pielou evenness) of TCRB abundances. T cell density was estimated by dividing total templates by the number of input cells inferred from the DNA input amount. Recon was used with default parameters to estimate total repertoire diversity and clonality. A clonotype was considered tumor-enriched if its abundance in tumor exceeded 0.1% and was at least 32-fold higher than its abundance in normal breast. TCRdb re-hosts the immuneACCESS table, in-frame sequences only. Its copies lack some clones; in the studies checked, an unresolved V gene accounts for under half of them, and the cause for the rest is not known. The V and J calls and clone size were taken over from that table, and D and trimming were inferred from the DNA. The sample table contains about 2,600 clones; only one count was recorded for around two thirds of them. The biggest ten clones account for about a fifth of the sample.

Adjacent normal breast tissue was collected about 2-4.5 cm away from the tumor, rinsed in PBS and stored in prechilled RNAlater. Because normal breast tissue has high lipid content and low cell density, getting sufficient DNA from normal breast tissue often required about 95-340 mg of tissue. The study profiled bulk TCR beta-chain repertoires in matched peripheral blood, tumor and adjacent normal breast tissue taken from fewer than 20 patients with early-stage breast cancer. The Qiagen AllPrep DNA/RNA Mini kit was used for genomic DNA extraction. Its CDR3 holds 11 amino acids, cysteine through phenylalanine. Only the CDR3 portion is preserved as DNA: 33 bases, with reading frame beginning at the first base. The germline V gene encodes CDR1 MGHDK and CDR2 SYGVNS. V loses 4 bases of germline sequence and J loses 4 bases, and the interval between the two ends is 2 bases. In the case of this clone: Which antigen it targets is not known. No base quality values were provided; no much bigger clone lies one nucleotide off.

Sequences were obtained from normal breast tissue next to the tumor. The chain joins TRBV25-1 to TRBJ1-3; the D segment cannot be called with confidence. This TCR was recovered from a person aged 45 to 59 with breast cancer. CDR3 reads: CASSAGNTIYF. At the DNA level, the sequence is TGTGCCAGCAGTGCCGGAAACACCATATATTTT.